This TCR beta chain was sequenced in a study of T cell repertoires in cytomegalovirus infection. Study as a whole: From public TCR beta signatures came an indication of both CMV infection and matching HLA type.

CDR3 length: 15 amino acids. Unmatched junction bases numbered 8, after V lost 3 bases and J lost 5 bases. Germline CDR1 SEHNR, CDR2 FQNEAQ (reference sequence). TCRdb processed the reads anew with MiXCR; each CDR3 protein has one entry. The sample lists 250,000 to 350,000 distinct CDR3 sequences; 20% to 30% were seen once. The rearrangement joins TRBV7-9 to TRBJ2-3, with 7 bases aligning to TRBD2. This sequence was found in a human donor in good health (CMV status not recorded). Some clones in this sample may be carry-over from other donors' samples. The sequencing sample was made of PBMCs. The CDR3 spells CASSLGGNFRDTQYF. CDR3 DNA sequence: TGTGCCAGCAGCTTGGGAGGGAACTTTAGAGATACGCAGTATTTT.